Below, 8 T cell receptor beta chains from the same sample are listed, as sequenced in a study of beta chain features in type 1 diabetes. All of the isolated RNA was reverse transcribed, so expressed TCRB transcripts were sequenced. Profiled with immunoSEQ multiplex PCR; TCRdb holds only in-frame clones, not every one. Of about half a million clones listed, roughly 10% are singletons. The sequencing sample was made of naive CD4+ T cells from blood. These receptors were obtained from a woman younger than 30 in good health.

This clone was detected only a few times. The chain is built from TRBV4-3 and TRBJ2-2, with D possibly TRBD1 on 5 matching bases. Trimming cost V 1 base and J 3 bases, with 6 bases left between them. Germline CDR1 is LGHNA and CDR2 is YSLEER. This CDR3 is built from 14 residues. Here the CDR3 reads CASSQGQHTGELFF. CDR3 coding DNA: TGCGCCAGCAGCCAAGGACAGCACACCGGGGAGCTGTTTTTT.

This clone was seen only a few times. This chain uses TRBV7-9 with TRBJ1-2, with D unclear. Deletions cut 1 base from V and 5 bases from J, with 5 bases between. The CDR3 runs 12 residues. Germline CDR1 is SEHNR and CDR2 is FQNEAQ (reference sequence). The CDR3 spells CASSLGEYGYTF. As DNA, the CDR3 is TGTGCCAGCAGCTTAGGGGAATATGGCTACACCTTC.

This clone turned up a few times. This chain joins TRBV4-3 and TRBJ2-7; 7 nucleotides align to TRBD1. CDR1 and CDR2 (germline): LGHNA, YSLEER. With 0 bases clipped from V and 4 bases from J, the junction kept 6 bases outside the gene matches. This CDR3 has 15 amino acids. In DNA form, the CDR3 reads TGCGCCAGCAGCCAAGACAGCAGGGGGTTTTACGAGCAGTACTTC. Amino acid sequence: CASSQDSRGFYEQYF.

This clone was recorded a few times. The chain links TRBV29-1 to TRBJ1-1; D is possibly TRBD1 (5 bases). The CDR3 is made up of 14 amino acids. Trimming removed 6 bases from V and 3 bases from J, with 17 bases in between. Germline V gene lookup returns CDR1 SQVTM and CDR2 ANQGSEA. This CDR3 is CSVREALGDTEAFF. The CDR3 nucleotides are TGCAGCGTGCGGGAGGCTTTAGGGGACACTGAAGCTTTCTTT.

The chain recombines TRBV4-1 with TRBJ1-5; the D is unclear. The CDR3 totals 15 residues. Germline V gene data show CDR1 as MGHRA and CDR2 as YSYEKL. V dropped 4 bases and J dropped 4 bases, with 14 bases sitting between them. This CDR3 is CASSLRFMGNQPQHF. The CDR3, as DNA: TGCGCCAGCAGCCTCCGATTTATGGGTAATCAGCCCCAGCATTTT.

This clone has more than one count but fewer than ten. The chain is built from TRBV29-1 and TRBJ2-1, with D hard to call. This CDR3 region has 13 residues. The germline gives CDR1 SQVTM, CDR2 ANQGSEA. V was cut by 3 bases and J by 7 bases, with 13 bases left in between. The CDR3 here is CSVDKRKRNEQFF. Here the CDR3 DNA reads TGCAGCGTTGATAAACGAAAAAGGAATGAGCAGTTCTTC.

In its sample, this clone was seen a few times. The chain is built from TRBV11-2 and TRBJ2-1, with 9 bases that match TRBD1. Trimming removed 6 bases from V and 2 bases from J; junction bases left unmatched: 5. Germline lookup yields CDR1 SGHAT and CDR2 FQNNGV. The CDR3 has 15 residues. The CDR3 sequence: CASSWDRATYNEQFF. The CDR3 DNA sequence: TGTGCCAGCAGTTGGGACAGGGCTACCTACAATGAGCAGTTCTTC.

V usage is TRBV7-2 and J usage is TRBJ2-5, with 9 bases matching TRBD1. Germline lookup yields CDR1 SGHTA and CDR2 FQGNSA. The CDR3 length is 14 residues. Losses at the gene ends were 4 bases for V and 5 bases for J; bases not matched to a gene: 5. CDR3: CASSSYRGRETQYF. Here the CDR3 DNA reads TGTGCCAGCAGCTCATACAGGGGGCGGGAGACCCAGTACTTC.